This T cell receptor beta chain was sequenced in a study of beta chain features in type 1 diabetes. Study details: There were 107,917,701 sorted cells examined across all samples. Study-wide points: Sampled from patients, naive, central memory and Treg TCRB repertoires appeared more similar than those sampled from healthy donors. The study found moderately but significantly shorter TCRB CDR3s in all four CD4+ subsets of Type 1 diabetes patients.

Reverse transcription of all isolated RNA meant that expressed TCRB transcripts were sequenced. TCRdb's table, derived via immunoSEQ multiplex PCR, lists solely in-frame clones and lacks some. This table holds around 140,000 clones, approximately 13% found once. This clone has more than one count but fewer than ten. What it binds is unknown. A junction end diverges from the germline sequence, so it may reflect a read error. CDR3 length: 10 amino acids. Germline V gives CDR1 ENHRY, CDR2 SYGVKD. Every single donor gave one heparinised blood draw, and these averaged around 0.12 L. The receptor comes from a man between 18 and 29 years old with type 1 diabetes. The chain recombines TRBV10-3 with TRBJ1-2; D gene uncertain. Sequenced sample: central memory CD4+ T cells from blood. The CDR3 reads CASSFGGYTF. CDR3 sequence (DNA): TGTGCCAGCAGTTTTGGTGGCTACACCTTC.